The 6 T cell receptor beta chains below come from one sample, sequenced in a study of circulating tumor DNA in untreated peripheral T-cell lymphoma. The repertoire was sequenced with immunoSEQ multiplex PCR; TCRdb's copy has only in-frame clones and lacks some. The sample includes about 91 clones. Sequenced input: cell-free DNA from blood serum. These TCRs come from a human donor with peripheral T-cell lymphoma.

The chain is built from TRBV5-2 and TRBJ2-6; the table's TRBD1 call for D was not verified on the DNA. TRBV5-2 is a pseudogene segment. CDR3 length: 13 amino acids. The CDR3 reads CASTQSRANVLTF. The CDR3 DNA reads as TGTGCCAGTACACAAAGTCGGGCCAACGTCCTGACTTTC.

The genes are TRBV4-2 and TRBJ1-4; 10 bases align to TRBD1. Germline V lookup: CDR1 LGHNA, CDR2 YNFKEQ. The trim removed 5 bases at V and 5 bases at J, leaving 17 bases unmatched. This CDR3 has 19 amino acids. CDR3 residues: CASSGRQGAQSKLNEKLFF. The CDR3 nucleotides read TGTGCCAGCAGCGGACGACAGGGGGCGCAGTCAAAGTTGAATGAAAAACTGTTTTTT.

The chain employs TRBV6-5 and TRBJ2-5; D call uncertain. CDR1 is MNHEY and CDR2 is SVGAGI in the germline V gene. Between the trimmed V and J ends, which lost 4 bases and 5 bases, there was a span of 8 bases. There are 12 residues in the CDR3. CDR3 nucleotides: TGTGCCAGCAGTTTCGATGGCGAGACCCAGTACTTC. Residues: CASSFDGETQYF.

The chain uses TRBV1 and TRBJ2-6; the D call in the table, TRBD1, was not verified against the DNA. TRBV1 is a listed pseudogene. The CDR3 has 17 amino acids. CDR3 sequence: CTSSGACAQSRANVLTF. DNA of the CDR3: TGCACCAGCAGTGGGGCTTGTGCACAAAGTCGGGCCAACGTCCTGACTTTC.

V usage is TRBV18 and J usage is TRBJ2-7, with D perhaps TRBD1 (6 bases). The V and J ends lost 6 bases and 0 bases respectively, with 12 bases between them. This CDR3 is built from 14 residues. Germline CDR1 and CDR2: KGHSH and LQKENI. The CDR3 reads CASSAGVGSYEQYV. In nucleotides, the CDR3 is TGTGCCAGCTCCGCAGGGGTTGGCTCCTACGAGCAGTACGTC.

V usage is TRBV6-6 and J usage is TRBJ1-2; D gene unclear. Germline V gene data show CDR1 as MNHNY and CDR2 as SVGAGI (reference sequence). The V end was cut by 11 bases, the J end by 4 bases, with 17 bases between. CDR3 length: 13 amino acids. The CDR3 DNA sequence: TGTGCCGTCCATCGGGCTCCGGGCTATGGCTACACCTTC. As protein: CAVHRAPGYGYTF.